Below, 8 T cell receptor beta chains from the same sample are listed, as sequenced in a study of CD8 T cells in ankylosing spondylitis. Each CDR3 protein is one row after TCRdb ran MiXCR on the 5' RACE reads. The table lists around 250,000 distinct CDR3 sequences, 18% of them singletons, with around 33% in the top ten. Sequenced input: blood, either unsorted or a sorted T cell fraction (not recorded which). The source is a male donor with ankylosing spondylitis or in good health (not recorded which).

This clonotype was counted between two and nine times. The rearrangement joins TRBV11-2 to TRBJ1-2; possibly TRBD1 for D (6 bases). With 6 bases removed from V and 6 bases from J, the gap between germline ends came to 11 bases. Germline V gene data show CDR1 as SGHAT and CDR2 as FQNNGV. The CDR3 runs 12 residues. CDR3 in amino acids: CASRAGGHGYTF. CDR3 DNA: TGTGCCAGCAGGGCCGGGGGCCATGGCTACACCTTC.

This clonotype was seen more than once but under ten times. This chain links TRBV3-1 with TRBJ2-7; 7 positions agree with TRBD1. The V and J ends lost 1 base and 5 bases, in that order; junction bases with no gene match: 2. Germline V gene data show CDR1 as LGHDT and CDR2 as YNNKEL (reference sequence). The CDR3 is 13 residues long. The CDR3 bases are TGTGCCAGCAGCCAAGGACAGGGTAACGAGCAGTACTTC. Amino acid sequence: CASSQGQGNEQYF.

This chain connects TRBV10-1 to TRBJ2-7; no clear D. The CDR3 is made up of 14 amino acids. The germline V gene has CDR1 WNHNN and CDR2 SYGVQD (reference sequence). The V end was cut by 2 bases, the J end by 1 base, with 9 bases between. CDR3 in DNA: TGCGCCAGCAGTGAGGTCGATGTTTCCTACGAGCAGTACTTC. This gives the protein CASSEVDVSYEQYF.

This clonotype came up many times. The junction differs from germline at one of its ends, possibly a read error. The chain recombines TRBV12-3 or TRBV12-4 with TRBJ2-5; D remains unclear. The CDR3 has 11 amino acids. The CDR3 coding sequence is TGCGCCAGCAGCCCTGGGGAGACCCAGTACTTC. Its protein product is CASSPGETQYF.

The sample holds many counts of this clonotype. The chain carries TRBV2 and TRBJ2-7; 7 nucleotides align to TRBD1. The CDR3 sequence is 18 residues long. Germline CDR1 SNHLY, CDR2 FYNNEI. After removal of 8 bases from V and 4 bases from J, the junction contained 23 bases not matched to a gene. This CDR3 is CASGLDRVPSLPEYEQYF. As DNA, the CDR3 is TGTGCCAGCGGCTTAGACAGGGTCCCAAGCCTCCCGGAGTACGAGCAGTACTTC.

The chain is built from TRBV20-1 and TRBJ2-3, with 11 bases aligning to TRBD2. CDR3 size: 17 residues. In germline, CDR1 is DFQATT, CDR2 SNEGSKA (reference sequence). J was trimmed by 4 bases and V by 0 bases; bases with no gene match: 9. The CDR3 protein is CSARDLIAGGPADTQYF. The CDR3 DNA follows: TGCAGTGCTAGAGATCTAATAGCGGGAGGGCCCGCAGATACGCAGTATTTT.

This clonotype has at least ten counts. The chain links TRBV3-1 to TRBJ2-7; maybe TRBD2 (5 bases). From germline, CDR1 is LGHDT and CDR2 YNNKEL (reference sequence). The CDR3 totals 16 residues. V was cut by 0 bases and J by 7 bases, with 19 bases left in between. The CDR3 coding sequence is TGTGCCAGCAGCCAAGATGCTCGGTTTGGACCGGGGGAGCAGTACTTC. It specifies CASSQDARFGPGEQYF.

Regarding this clonotype: Sequence at one end of the junction differs from germline and may be a read error. This chain joins TRBV4-1 and TRBJ1-4, with 9 bases matching TRBD1. The CDR3 runs 17 residues. Germline V gives CDR1 MGHRA, CDR2 YSYEKL. DNA for the CDR3: TGCGCCAGCAGCCAAGACCCCGGGACAGGGCCTAACGAAAAACTGTTTTTT. It encodes CASSQDPGTGPNEKLFF.